The source of this TCR beta chain is a study of shared clonotypes between healthy human individuals. A note on this clone: Its specificity is unknown.

Generated by immunoSEQ multiplex PCR, the TCRdb table keeps only in-frame clones and is missing some. The sample records around 2.5 million clones, approximately 93% being singletons. Those who donated were healthy HIV-negative adults, with no recent acute infections or vaccinations reported. Only Caucasian adults living in Nashville, Tennessee made up the donor group. Findings and limits, study-wide: Represented diversity, genetic and exposure-history alike, was limited by few donors.

Sequences were obtained from naive CD4+ T cells from PBMCs. Subset described: CD45RA+ positively selected. The TCR originated in a man between 18 and 35 years old in good health. Some clones in this sample may be carry-over from other donors' samples.

CDR3 DNA: TGCAGCGTCGCCTGGGGGGGACCTAGCACAGATACGCAGTATTTT. Translation gives CSVAWGGPSTDTQYF. The gene calls are TRBV29-1 and TRBJ2-3, with 7 positions matching TRBD2. This CDR3 has 15 residues. Germline-derived CDR1 and CDR2 are SQVTM and ANQGSEA. V trimming: 6 bases; J trimming: 0 bases; junction bases outside the gene matches: 9.